Listed below are T cell receptor beta chains from one sample, sequenced in a study of shared clonotypes between healthy human individuals. The protocol was immunoSEQ multiplex PCR, while the TCRdb copy is restricted to in-frame clones and leaves out a portion. The sample has roughly 2.2 million clones; approximately 95% are singletons. Sequencing input: naive CD4+ T cells from PBMCs. The receptors come from a man aged 18 to 30 in good health. Some clones in this sample may be carry-over from other donors' samples. The CDR3 runs from the conserved cysteine through the conserved F or W. The order of the fields is D gene, J gene, V gene, clone size, CDR3 DNA, CDR3 protein. The D gene is left open where the match is weak. Clone size is shown for a subset of rows, as once, few, many or a class of expanded clone.

TRBD1 | TRBJ1-2 | TRBV9 | . | TGTGCCAGCAGCACCCGGACAGGGGAGTATTCTGGCTACACCTTC | CASSTRTGEYSGYTF
TRBD1 | TRBJ2-6 | TRBV7-2 | . | TGTGCCAGCAGCGTGGGGACAGGGACTCTTGGGGCCAACGTCCTGACTTTC | CASSVGTGTLGANVLTF
TRBD2 | TRBJ2-1 | TRBV6-5 | once | TGTGCCAGCAGTCAGCCGGGACTACGGAATGAGCAGTTCTTC | CASSQPGLRNEQFF
. | TRBJ2-6 | TRBV19 | . | TGTGCCAGTAGTATAGGGGCGGTTACAGGGTTTGCGGCCAACGTCCTGACTTTC | CASSIGAVTGFAANVLTF
. | TRBJ2-3 | TRBV19 | . | TGTGCCAGTGCCTCATCGGCAGATACGCAGTATTTT | CASASSADTQYF
. | TRBJ1-2 | TRBV9 | . | TGTGCCAGCAGCGTGACAGGACGGAACTATGGCTACACCTTC | CASSVTGRNYGYTF
. | TRBJ2-3 | TRBV29-1 | . | TGCAGCGCTAGTACTGGCACAGATACGCAGTATTTT | CSASTGTDTQYF
TRBD1 | TRBJ1-1 | TRBV5-4 | . | TGTGCAACCGGCCAGGGGGCAGCCACTGAAGCTTTCTTT | CATGQGAATEAFF
TRBD1 | TRBJ1-2 | TRBV4-2 | . | TGTGCCAGCAGCCCAGGACAGGGGAGAGTCTATGGCTACACCTTC | CASSPGQGRVYGYTF
. | TRBJ2-2 | TRBV5-8 | . | TGTGCCAGCAGACTAGACAGGACGCGGAACACCGGGGAGCTGTTTTTT | CASRLDRTRNTGELFF
. | TRBJ2-1 | TRBV28 | . | TGTGCCAGCTTGGAAACCGGCGGGGCCCACGAGTTTTTCTTC | CASLETGGAHEFFF
. | TRBJ2-7 | TRBV19 | . | TGTGCCAGTACTGGGCTGAGCTCCTACGAGCAGTACTTC | CASTGLSSYEQYF
. | TRBJ2-2 | TRBV5-1 | . | TGCGCCAGCAGCTTCTTCTTGGGGGGCGCGGGTGCTACCGGGGAGCTGTTTTTT | CASSFFLGGAGATGELFF
TRBD2 | TRBJ2-1 | TRBV28 | . | TGTGCCAGCAGTTCCCGGAGGACTAGTAGTTACAATGAGCAGTTCTTC | CASSSRRTSSYNEQFF
. | TRBJ1-2 | TRBV15 | . | TGTGCCACCAGCAGAGAAAGGGGGGCGGCTGGCTACACCTTC | CATSRERGAAGYTF
. | TRBJ1-4 | TRBV11-2 | . | TGTGCCAGCAGCTTTTATCCGGGAACTAATGAAAAACTGTTTTTT | CASSFYPGTNEKLFF
TRBD2 | TRBJ2-1 | TRBV5-1 | . | TGCGCCAGCAGGGGACTAGCGGATTCCTACAATGAGCAGTTCTTC | CASRGLADSYNEQFF
TRBD2 | TRBJ2-5 | TRBV12-5 | . | TGTGCTAGTGGCCGGGGGGGGACAGAGACCCAGTACTTC | CASGRGGTETQYF
. | TRBJ1-1 | TRBV28 | . | TGTGCCAGCGAGACAGGCCGCACTGAAGCTTTCTTT | CASETGRTEAFF
. | TRBJ1-2 | TRBV10-3 | . | TGTGCCATCAGTGAGTCTCGGGGGCAGGGCGGTGGCTACACCTTC | CAISESRGQGGGYTF
TRBD2 | TRBJ2-1 | TRBV27 | . | TGTGCCAGCGGGGCCGGACTAGCGGTTTACAATGAGCAGTTCTTC | CASGAGLAVYNEQFF
. | TRBJ2-5 | TRBV20-1 | once | TGCGGAGGGAGGCAAGAGACCCAGTACTTC | CGGRQETQYF
. | TRBJ2-3 | TRBV5-1 | few | TGCGCCAGCAGCTTGCTAACAGATACGCAGTATTTT | CASSLLTDTQYF
TRBD2 | TRBJ2-5 | TRBV7-2 | . | TGTGCCAGCAGCTTGCAGCGGGGGTACCAAGAGACCCAGTACTTC | CASSLQRGYQETQYF
. | TRBJ2-1 | TRBV7-3 | . | TGTGCCAGCAGCTTAAATCAGGCTGGGGAGCAGTTCTTC | CASSLNQAGEQFF
. | TRBJ2-3 | TRBV29-1 | . | TGCAGTGGTCAGCGCGGGGCTACGCAGTATTTT | CSGQRGATQYF
TRBD1 | TRBJ2-7 | TRBV10-3 | . | TGTGCCATCAGTGAGGGACAGGGGGTCAGCTCCTACGAGCAGTACTTC | CAISEGQGVSSYEQYF
TRBD2 | TRBJ2-7 | TRBV5-1 | . | TGCGCCAGCAGCTTAAACCGGGGGGCCTACGAGCAGTACTTC | CASSLNRGAYEQYF
. | TRBJ2-7 | TRBV6-1 | . | TGTGCCAGCAGTGACCCCGGGGCCTACTACGAGCAGTACTTC | CASSDPGAYYEQYF
. | TRBJ2-2 | TRBV4-3 | . | TGCGCCAGCAGCCAATTAATACCCACCGGGGAGCTGTTTTTT | CASSQLIPTGELFF
. | TRBJ2-4 | TRBV15 | once | TGTGCCACCAGGTTACCGGGTTTAGCCAAAAACATTCAGTACTTC | CATRLPGLAKNIQYF
. | TRBJ1-2 | TRBV5-1 | . | TGCGCCAGCAGCCTTGCTGGGGGCGTTGGCTACACCTTC | CASSLAGGVGYTF
TRBD2 | TRBJ2-3 | TRBV28 | . | TGTGCCAGCAACGCGGGAGGCACAGATACGCAGTATTTT | CASNAGGTDTQYF
. | TRBJ2-7 | TRBV28 | . | TGTGCCAGCAGTTCCGCCGGCCTCGACGTTCGCTCCTACGAGCAGTACTTC | CASSSAGLDVRSYEQYF
TRBD2 | TRBJ2-2 | TRBV5-1 | . | TGCGCCAGCAGCCGTAGCGGGAGAGGTATTAACACCGGGGAGCTGTTTTTT | CASSRSGRGINTGELFF
TRBD2 | TRBJ2-1 | TRBV5-6 | . | TGTGCCAGCAGCTTGGTAGCGGGAGTGCACAATGAGCAGTTCTTC | CASSLVAGVHNEQFF
TRBD1 | TRBJ2-7 | TRBV5-1 | . | TGCGCCAGCAGCCCCGGGACAGGGGGACGGGAGCAGTACTTC | CASSPGTGGREQYF
. | TRBJ2-2 | TRBV7-9 | . | TGTGCCAGCAGCTTAGAAAGGGGGAGTTACACCGGGGAGCTGTTTTTT | CASSLERGSYTGELFF
TRBD2 | TRBJ2-7 | TRBV9 | . | TGTGCCAGCAGTCAGATAGGAGCGGGAGAGCAGTACTTC | CASSQIGAGEQYF
. | TRBJ1-2 | TRBV29-1 | . | TGCAGCGTTAGTCGTCTAGGGAACTATGGCTACACCTTC | CSVSRLGNYGYTF
TRBD2 | TRBJ2-3 | TRBV7-8 | . | TGTGCCAGCAGCAATAGCGGGAGGGCCCAGTCGCAGTATTTT | CASSNSGRAQSQYF
. | TRBJ2-5 | TRBV11-2 | . | TGTGCCAGCACCCGACTTGGCTGGGGCTCCCCGGGGGAGACCCAGTACTTC | CASTRLGWGSPGETQYF
. | TRBJ2-1 | TRBV19 | once | TGTGCCAGTAGTATAAGGCACGCCTACAATGAGCAGTTCTTC | CASSIRHAYNEQFF
TRBD2 | TRBJ2-4 | TRBV5-1 | . | TGCGCCAGCAGCCCACTAGCGGGTCTCAAAAACATTCAGTACTTC | CASSPLAGLKNIQYF
. | TRBJ2-1 | TRBV18 | . | TGTGCCAGCTCACCAAGGGGCAGGACTCCTGGGGGATACAATGAGCAGTTCTTC | CASSPRGRTPGGYNEQFF
. | TRBJ2-5 | TRBV7-2 | . | TGTGCCAGCAGCTTAGAGTACCAAGAGACCCAGTACTTC | CASSLEYQETQYF
TRBD2 | TRBJ2-2 | TRBV29-1 | . | TGCAGCGTTGGGAGCGGGAGGGCCGGGGAGCTGTTTTTT | CSVGSGRAGELFF
TRBD2 | TRBJ2-1 | TRBV4-1 | . | TGCGCCAGCAGGCGAGGACTAGCGGGATTGAATGAGCAGTTCTTC | CASRRGLAGLNEQFF
. | TRBJ2-7 | TRBV29-1 | . | TGCAGCGAGCAGGACGAGCAGTACTTC | CSEQDEQYF
. | TRBJ1-2 | TRBV19 | . | TGTGCCAGTAGTATTAGCCCGGACTGGCTTAGGGGCTACACCTTC | CASSISPDWLRGYTF
TRBD1 | TRBJ1-2 | TRBV29-1 | . | TGCAGCGTAGGGACAGGAGGTAACTATGGCTACACCTTC | CSVGTGGNYGYTF
. | TRBJ2-1 | TRBV4-3 | . | TGCGCCAGCAGCCAAGAAGGAGATTACTGGAATGAGCAGTTCTTC | CASSQEGDYWNEQFF
TRBD1 | TRBJ2-1 | TRBV14 | . | TGTGCCAGCAGCAAACGACCCGGGACAGGGTATCGCTATGAGCAGTTCTTC | CASSKRPGTGYRYEQFF
TRBD1 | TRBJ1-2 | TRBV2 | . | TGTGCCAGCAGCGCTCGGACAGGGGGCTATGGCTACACCTTC | CASSARTGGYGYTF
. | TRBJ1-1 | TRBV6-1 | . | TGTGCCAGCCTCCCACCCGTAAGGGACACTGAAGCTTTCTTT | CASLPPVRDTEAFF
TRBD1 | TRBJ1-3 | TRBV30 | . | TGTGCCTGGAGTGTACAGGGGTCGGCTGGAAACACCATATATTTT | CAWSVQGSAGNTIYF
. | TRBJ1-5 | TRBV19 | . | TGTGCCAGTGACCCAGCTAACAATCAGCCCCAGCATTTT | CASDPANNQPQHF